The rows below give T cell receptor beta chains drawn from one sample of a study of shared clonotypes between healthy human individuals. The method was immunoSEQ multiplex PCR; TCRdb's version includes in-frame clones alone and lacks a portion of them. Of about 2.3 million clones listed, roughly 93% are singletons. The sequenced material came from naive CD4+ T cells from PBMCs. All receptors come from a man between 18 and 35 years old in good health. Some clones in this sample may be carry-over from other donors' samples. Both conserved end residues are part of each CDR3. Fields, in order: V gene, D gene, J gene, clone size, CDR3 protein, CDR3 DNA. D genes are given only for firm matches. Where a row states a size, it is once, few, many or the class of an expanded clone; other rows omit it.

v_gene: TRBV7-3
d_gene: -
j_gene: TRBJ1-1
abundance: once
CDR3aa: CASSSQGSYTEAFF
CDR3nt: TGTGCCAGCAGCTCACAGGGTTCTTACACTGAAGCTTTCTTT

v_gene: TRBV19
d_gene: -
j_gene: TRBJ2-3
abundance: -
CDR3aa: CASSTGLVWDPADTQYF
CDR3nt: TGTGCCAGTAGTACGGGCCTAGTATGGGATCCGGCAGATACGCAGTATTTT

v_gene: TRBV2
d_gene: -
j_gene: TRBJ2-3
abundance: -
CDR3aa: CASSALQSSTDTQYF
CDR3nt: TGTGCCAGCAGTGCTTTACAGTCTAGCACAGATACGCAGTATTTT

v_gene: TRBV4-2
d_gene: -
j_gene: TRBJ1-4
abundance: once
CDR3aa: CASSQSTGQLNEKLFF
CDR3nt: TGTGCCAGCAGCCAATCTACCGGACAGCTTAATGAAAAACTGTTTTTT

v_gene: TRBV5-6
d_gene: -
j_gene: TRBJ2-2
abundance: -
CDR3aa: CASSLFLGATNTGELFF
CDR3nt: TGTGCCAGCAGCTTGTTTTTAGGGGCTACGAACACCGGGGAGCTGTTTTTT

v_gene: TRBV18
d_gene: TRBD2
j_gene: TRBJ2-1
abundance: -
CDR3aa: CASSPRTSGHNEQFF
CDR3nt: TGTGCCAGCTCACCCCGGACTAGCGGGCACAATGAGCAGTTCTTC

v_gene: TRBV4-1
d_gene: -
j_gene: TRBJ2-7
abundance: -
CDR3aa: CASSQDLDTVYEQYF
CDR3nt: TGCGCCAGCAGCCAAGATCTGGACACTGTCTACGAGCAGTACTTC

v_gene: TRBV25-1
d_gene: -
j_gene: TRBJ2-7
abundance: -
CDR3aa: CASSERRAYEQYF
CDR3nt: TGTGCCAGCAGTGAAAGAAGGGCCTACGAGCAGTACTTC

v_gene: TRBV6-5
d_gene: TRBD2
j_gene: TRBJ2-1
abundance: -
CDR3aa: CASSRLAGGYNEQFF
CDR3nt: TGTGCCAGCAGCCGGCTAGCGGGAGGGTACAATGAGCAGTTCTTC

v_gene: TRBV30
d_gene: -
j_gene: TRBJ1-3
abundance: -
CDR3aa: CAWSADSSSGNTIYF
CDR3nt: TGTGCCTGGAGTGCAGACTCCTCCTCTGGAAACACCATATATTTT

v_gene: TRBV4-3
d_gene: TRBD2
j_gene: TRBJ2-3
abundance: -
CDR3aa: CASSQDQGTSLADTQYF
CDR3nt: TGCGCCAGCAGCCAAGATCAGGGGACTAGTCTGGCAGATACGCAGTATTTT

v_gene: TRBV28
d_gene: TRBD1
j_gene: TRBJ2-7
abundance: few
CDR3aa: CASSLGTGYEQYF
CDR3nt: TGTGCCAGCAGTTTAGGGACAGGCTACGAGCAGTACTTC

v_gene: TRBV7-2
d_gene: TRBD2
j_gene: TRBJ2-5
abundance: -
CDR3aa: CASSLAPAGGQETQYF
CDR3nt: TGTGCCAGCAGCTTAGCCCCAGCGGGAGGTCAAGAGACCCAGTACTTC

v_gene: TRBV6-1
d_gene: -
j_gene: TRBJ1-5
abundance: -
CDR3aa: CASSSDGTQPQHF
CDR3nt: TGTGCCAGCAGCTCCGACGGGACTCAGCCCCAGCATTTT

v_gene: TRBV7-4
d_gene: -
j_gene: TRBJ1-5
abundance: -
CDR3aa: CASSLKVPQHF
CDR3nt: TGTGCCAGCAGCCTCAAGGTACCCCAGCATTTT

v_gene: TRBV7-8
d_gene: -
j_gene: TRBJ2-7
abundance: once
CDR3aa: CASSLAVDRTETYEQYF
CDR3nt: TGTGCCAGCAGCTTAGCCGTCGACCGAACAGAAACCTACGAGCAGTACTTC

v_gene: TRBV5-1
d_gene: -
j_gene: TRBJ1-4
abundance: few
CDR3aa: CASSSGQPTNEKLFF
CDR3nt: TGCGCCAGCAGCTCCGGACAGCCAACTAATGAAAAACTGTTTTTT

v_gene: TRBV27
d_gene: TRBD1
j_gene: TRBJ2-7
abundance: -
CDR3aa: CASSSVDRGYEQYF
CDR3nt: TGTGCCAGCAGTTCAGTGGACAGGGGGTACGAGCAGTACTTC

v_gene: TRBV4-1
d_gene: -
j_gene: TRBJ2-1
abundance: -
CDR3aa: CASSQEPGTRVNEQFF
CDR3nt: TGCGCCAGCAGCCAAGAACCGGGGACGCGGGTCAATGAGCAGTTCTTC

v_gene: TRBV11-3
d_gene: -
j_gene: TRBJ2-1
abundance: -
CDR3aa: CASAAGSYNEQFF
CDR3nt: TGTGCCAGCGCCGCAGGCTCCTACAATGAGCAGTTCTTC

v_gene: TRBV19
d_gene: -
j_gene: TRBJ1-2
abundance: -
CDR3aa: CASSVNRVDGYTF
CDR3nt: TGTGCCAGTAGTGTCAACAGGGTAGATGGCTACACCTTC

v_gene: TRBV7-3
d_gene: -
j_gene: TRBJ2-2
abundance: -
CDR3aa: CASSAGANTGELFF
CDR3nt: TGTGCCAGCAGCGCCGGAGCGAACACCGGGGAGCTGTTTTTT

v_gene: TRBV5-6
d_gene: TRBD1
j_gene: TRBJ2-7
abundance: -
CDR3aa: CASSWRDRASNEQYF
CDR3nt: TGTGCCAGCAGCTGGCGGGACAGGGCGAGTAACGAGCAGTACTTC

v_gene: TRBV2
d_gene: TRBD1
j_gene: TRBJ1-2
abundance: -
CDR3aa: CASTVGQGYGYTF
CDR3nt: TGTGCCAGCACAGTGGGACAGGGCTATGGCTACACCTTC

v_gene: TRBV5-6
d_gene: -
j_gene: TRBJ1-4
abundance: once
CDR3aa: CASSPSATNEKLFF
CDR3nt: TGTGCCAGCAGCCCCAGCGCAACTAATGAAAAACTGTTTTTT